This TCR beta chain was profiled in a study of blood T cell repertoires in COVID-19. Study processing details: Reference gene primer amplification gave estimated nucleated cell counts. The protocol was immunoSEQ multiplex PCR, while the TCRdb copy is restricted to in-frame clones and leaves out a portion. Clone size and the V and J calls come from that table; the DNA yielded D and trimming. The data show about 180,000 clones, roughly 85% seen once. V was cut by 4 bases and J by 6 bases, with 9 bases left in between. Looked up from germline, CDR1 is SGHAT and CDR2 is FQNNGV. This CDR3 contains 12 residues.

The sample was peripheral blood. The chain recombines TRBV11-2 with TRBJ1-2; D is unresolved. The receptor was isolated from a middle-aged man with active or convalescent COVID-19. For the CDR3, the DNA is TGTGCCAGCAGCTACGGACTGGATGGCTACACCTTC. Translation gives CASSYGLDGYTF.